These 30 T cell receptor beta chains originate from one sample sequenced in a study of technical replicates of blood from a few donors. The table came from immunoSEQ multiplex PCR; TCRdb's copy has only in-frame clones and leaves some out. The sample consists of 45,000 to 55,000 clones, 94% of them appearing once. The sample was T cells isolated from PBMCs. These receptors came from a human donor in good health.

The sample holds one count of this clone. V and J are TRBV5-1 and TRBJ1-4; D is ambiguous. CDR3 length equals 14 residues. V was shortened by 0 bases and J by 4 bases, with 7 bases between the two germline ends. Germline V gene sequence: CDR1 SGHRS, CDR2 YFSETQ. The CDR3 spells CASSLGPVNEKLFF. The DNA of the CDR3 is TGCGCCAGCAGCTTGGGTCCAGTTAATGAAAAACTGTTTTTT.

CDR3: CASRPSGAYNEQFF. CDR3 DNA sequence: TGTGCCAGCAGACCGAGCGGGGCCTACAATGAGCAGTTCTTC. The genes are TRBV7-2 and TRBJ2-1, with 7 bases aligning to TRBD2. Germline V gene sequence: CDR1 SGHTA, CDR2 FQGNSA. The CDR3 has 14 residues. After removal of 6 bases from V and 2 bases from J, the junction contained 4 bases not matched to a gene.

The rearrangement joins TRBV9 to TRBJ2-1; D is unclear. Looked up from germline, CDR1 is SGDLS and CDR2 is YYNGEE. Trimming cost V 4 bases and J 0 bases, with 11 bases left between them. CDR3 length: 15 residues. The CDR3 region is CASSTRQTSYNEQFF. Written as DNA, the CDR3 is TGTGCCAGCAGCACCCGACAAACCTCCTACAATGAGCAGTTCTTC.

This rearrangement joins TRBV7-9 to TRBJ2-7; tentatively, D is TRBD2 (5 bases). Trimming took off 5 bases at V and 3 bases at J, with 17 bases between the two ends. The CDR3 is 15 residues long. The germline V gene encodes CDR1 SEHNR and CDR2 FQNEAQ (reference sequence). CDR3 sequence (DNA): TGTGCCAGCAGCCGGGGAAGGTTAATTCACTACGAGCAGTACTTC. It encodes CASSRGRLIHYEQYF.

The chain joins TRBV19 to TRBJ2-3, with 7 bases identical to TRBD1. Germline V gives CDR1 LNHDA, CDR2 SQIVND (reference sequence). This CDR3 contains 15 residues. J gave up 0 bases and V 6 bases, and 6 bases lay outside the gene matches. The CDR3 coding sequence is TGTGCCAGTAGCATGCCGGGACAGAGCACAGATACGCAGTATTTT. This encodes CASSMPGQSTDTQYF. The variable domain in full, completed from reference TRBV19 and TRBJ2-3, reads DGGITQSPKYLFRKEGQNVTLSCEQNLNHDAMYWYRQDPGQGLRLIYYSQIVNDFQKGDIAEGYSVSREKKESFPLTVTSAQKNPTAFYLCASSMPGQSTDTQYFGPGTRLTVL.

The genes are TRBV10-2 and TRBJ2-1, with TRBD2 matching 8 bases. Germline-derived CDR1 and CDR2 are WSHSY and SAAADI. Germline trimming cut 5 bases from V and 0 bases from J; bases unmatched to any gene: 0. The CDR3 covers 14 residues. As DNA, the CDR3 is TGCGCCAGCAGTAGCGGGAGCTCCTACAATGAGCAGTTCTTC. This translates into CASSSGSSYNEQFF.

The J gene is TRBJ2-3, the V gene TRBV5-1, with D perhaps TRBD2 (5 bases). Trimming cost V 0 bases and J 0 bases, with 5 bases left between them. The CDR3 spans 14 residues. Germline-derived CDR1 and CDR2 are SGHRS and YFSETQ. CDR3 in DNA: TGCGCCAGCAGCTTGGGGACTAGCACAGATACGCAGTATTTT. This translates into CASSLGTSTDTQYF. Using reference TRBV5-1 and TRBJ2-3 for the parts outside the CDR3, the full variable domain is KAGVTQTPRYLIKTRGQQVTLSCSPISGHRSVSWYQQTPGQGLQFLFEYFSETQRNKGNFPGRFSGRQFSNSRSEMNVSTLELGDSALYLCASSLGTSTDTQYFGPGTRLTVL.

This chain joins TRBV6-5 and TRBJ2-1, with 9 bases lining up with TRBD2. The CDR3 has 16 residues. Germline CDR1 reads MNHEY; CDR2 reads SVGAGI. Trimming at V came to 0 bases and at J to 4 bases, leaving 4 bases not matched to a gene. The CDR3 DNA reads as TGTGCCAGCAGTTACTCGGGCGGGGGGGATTACAATGAGCAGTTCTTC. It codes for CASSYSGGGDYNEQFF.

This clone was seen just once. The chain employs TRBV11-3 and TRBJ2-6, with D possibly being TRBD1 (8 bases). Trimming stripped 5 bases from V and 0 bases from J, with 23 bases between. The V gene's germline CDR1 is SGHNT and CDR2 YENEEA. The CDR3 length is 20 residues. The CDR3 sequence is CASSHFPLQGGGSGANVLTF. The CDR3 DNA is TGTGCCAGCAGCCACTTTCCCCTACAGGGGGGGGGCTCTGGGGCCAACGTCCTGACTTTC.

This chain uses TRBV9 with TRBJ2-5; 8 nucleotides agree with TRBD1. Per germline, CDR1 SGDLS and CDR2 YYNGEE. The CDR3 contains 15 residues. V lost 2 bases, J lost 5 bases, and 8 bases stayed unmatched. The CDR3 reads CASSVAQGAGETQYF. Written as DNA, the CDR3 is TGTGCCAGCAGCGTGGCCCAGGGGGCAGGGGAGACCCAGTACTTC.

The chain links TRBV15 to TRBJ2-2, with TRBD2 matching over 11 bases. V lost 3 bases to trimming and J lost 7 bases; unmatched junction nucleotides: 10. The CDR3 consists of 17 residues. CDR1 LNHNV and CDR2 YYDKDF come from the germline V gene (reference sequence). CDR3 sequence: CATSSSSGRTPVGELFF. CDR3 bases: TGTGCCACCAGCAGCTCTAGCGGGAGGACACCAGTCGGGGAGCTGTTTTTT.

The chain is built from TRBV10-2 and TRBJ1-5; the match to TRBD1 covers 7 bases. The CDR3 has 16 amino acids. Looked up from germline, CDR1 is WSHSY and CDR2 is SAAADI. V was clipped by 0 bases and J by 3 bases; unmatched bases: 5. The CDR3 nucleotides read TGCGCCAGCAGTGAGTCGAGGGACAGATACAATCAGCCCCAGCATTTT. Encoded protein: CASSESRDRYNQPQHF.

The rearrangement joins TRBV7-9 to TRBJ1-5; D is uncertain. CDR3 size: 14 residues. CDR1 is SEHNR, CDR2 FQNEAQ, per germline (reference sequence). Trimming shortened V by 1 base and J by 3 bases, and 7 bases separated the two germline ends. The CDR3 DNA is TGTGCCAGCAGCTTAGGAGGTTTCAATCAGCCCCAGCATTTT. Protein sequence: CASSLGGFNQPQHF.

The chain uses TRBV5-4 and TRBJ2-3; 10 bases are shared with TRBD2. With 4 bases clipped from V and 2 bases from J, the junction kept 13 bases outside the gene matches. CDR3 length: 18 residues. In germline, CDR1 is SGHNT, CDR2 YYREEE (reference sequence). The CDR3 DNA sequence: TGTGCCAGCAGCCCTATAGCGGGAGGAGGACCTAACACAGATACGCAGTATTTT. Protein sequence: CASSPIAGGGPNTDTQYF.

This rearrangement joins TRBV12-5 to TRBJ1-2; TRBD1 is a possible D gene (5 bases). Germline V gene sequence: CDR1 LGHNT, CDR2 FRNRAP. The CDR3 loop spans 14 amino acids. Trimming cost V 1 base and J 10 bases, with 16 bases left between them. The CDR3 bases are TGTGCTAGTGGTTTGGCCACGGACAACTCCCACTACACCTTC. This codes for CASGLATDNSHYTF.

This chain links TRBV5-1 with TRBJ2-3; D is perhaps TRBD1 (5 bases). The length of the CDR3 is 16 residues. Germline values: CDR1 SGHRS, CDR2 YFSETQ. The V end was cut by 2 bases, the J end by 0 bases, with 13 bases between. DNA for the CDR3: TGCGCCAGCAGCTTTATTAAGACAGCAAGCACAGATACGCAGTATTTT. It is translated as CASSFIKTASTDTQYF.

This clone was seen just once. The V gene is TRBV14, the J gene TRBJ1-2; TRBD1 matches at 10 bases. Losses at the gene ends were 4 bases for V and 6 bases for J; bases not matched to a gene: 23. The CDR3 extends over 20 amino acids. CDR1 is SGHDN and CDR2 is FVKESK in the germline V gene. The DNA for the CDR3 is TGTGCCAGCAGCCGCATGCTATTGACAGGGGGCTCAGTGCTGGGAGATGGCTACACCTTC. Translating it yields CASSRMLLTGGSVLGDGYTF.

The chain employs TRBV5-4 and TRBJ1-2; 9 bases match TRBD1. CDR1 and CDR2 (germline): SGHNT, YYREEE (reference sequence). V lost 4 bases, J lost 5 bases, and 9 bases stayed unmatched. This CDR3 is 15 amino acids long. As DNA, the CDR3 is TGTGCCAGCAGCCGGACAGGGGCGGGTTCATATGGCTACACCTTC. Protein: CASSRTGAGSYGYTF.

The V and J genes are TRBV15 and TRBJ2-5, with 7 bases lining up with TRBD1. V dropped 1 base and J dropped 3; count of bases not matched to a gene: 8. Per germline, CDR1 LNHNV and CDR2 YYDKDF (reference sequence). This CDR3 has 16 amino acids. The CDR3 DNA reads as TGTGCCACCAGCAGAGTTGGGACAGTAGACGAAGAGACCCAGTACTTC. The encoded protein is CATSRVGTVDEETQYF.

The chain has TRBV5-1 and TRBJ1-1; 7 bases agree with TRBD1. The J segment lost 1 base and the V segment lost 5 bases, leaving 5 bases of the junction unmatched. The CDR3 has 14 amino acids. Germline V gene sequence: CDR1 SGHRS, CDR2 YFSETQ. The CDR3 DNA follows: TGCGCCAGCAGTCCCGACAGGGCGAACACTGAAGCTTTCTTT. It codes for CASSPDRANTEAFF.

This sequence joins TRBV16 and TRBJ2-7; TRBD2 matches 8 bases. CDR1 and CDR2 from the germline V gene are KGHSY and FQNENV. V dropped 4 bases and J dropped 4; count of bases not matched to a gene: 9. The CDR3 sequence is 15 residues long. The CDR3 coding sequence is TGTGCCAGCAGCCCCGGGACTAGTCCGCCGTACGAGCAGTACTTC. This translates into CASSPGTSPPYEQYF.

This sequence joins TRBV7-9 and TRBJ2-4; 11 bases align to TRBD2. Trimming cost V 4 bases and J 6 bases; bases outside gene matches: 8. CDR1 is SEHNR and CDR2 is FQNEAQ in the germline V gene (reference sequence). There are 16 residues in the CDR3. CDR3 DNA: TGTGCCAGCAGCTACCGAGAGGGGACTAGCGGAAACATTCAGTACTTC. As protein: CASSYREGTSGNIQYF.

Written as DNA, the CDR3 is TGTGCCAGCAGCTTACTATCCGGGACAGGGTTCGACGAGCAGTACTTC. It codes for CASSLLSGTGFDEQYF. This chain connects TRBV7-8 to TRBJ2-7; TRBD1 agrees at 9 bases. Germline CDR1 is SGHVS and CDR2 is FQNEAQ. The CDR3 sequence is 16 residues long. V dropped 2 bases and J dropped 5; count of bases not matched to a gene: 10.

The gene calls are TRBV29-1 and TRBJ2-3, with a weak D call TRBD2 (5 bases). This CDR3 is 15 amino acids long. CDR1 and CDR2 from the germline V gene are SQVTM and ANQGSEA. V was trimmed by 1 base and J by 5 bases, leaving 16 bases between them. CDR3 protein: CSVEGWAGPGDTQYF. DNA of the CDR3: TGCAGCGTTGAAGGGTGGGCGGGCCCGGGAGATACGCAGTATTTT.

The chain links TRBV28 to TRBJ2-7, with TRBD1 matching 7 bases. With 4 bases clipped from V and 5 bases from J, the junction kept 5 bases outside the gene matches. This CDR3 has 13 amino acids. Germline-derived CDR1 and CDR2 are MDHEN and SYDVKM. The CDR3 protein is CASSSGQTNEQYF. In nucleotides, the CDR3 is TGTGCCAGCAGTTCGGGACAGACGAACGAGCAGTACTTC.

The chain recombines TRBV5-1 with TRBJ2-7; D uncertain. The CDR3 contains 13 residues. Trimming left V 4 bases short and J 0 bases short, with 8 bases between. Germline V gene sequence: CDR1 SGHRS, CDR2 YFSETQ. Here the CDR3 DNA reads TGCGCCAGCAGCCCTGCGCTCTCCTACGAGCAGTACTTC. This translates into CASSPALSYEQYF.

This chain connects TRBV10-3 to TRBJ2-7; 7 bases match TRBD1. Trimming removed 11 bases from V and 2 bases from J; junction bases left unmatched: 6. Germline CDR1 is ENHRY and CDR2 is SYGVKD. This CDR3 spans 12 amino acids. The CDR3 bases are TGTGCCTCGGGGACAGTCACCTACGAGCAGTACTTC. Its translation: CASGTVTYEQYF.

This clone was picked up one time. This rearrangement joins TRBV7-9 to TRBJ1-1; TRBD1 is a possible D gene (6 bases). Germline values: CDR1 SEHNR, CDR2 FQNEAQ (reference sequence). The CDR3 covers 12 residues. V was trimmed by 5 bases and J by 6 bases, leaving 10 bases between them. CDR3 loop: CASSQGGAEAFF. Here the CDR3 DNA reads TGTGCCAGCAGCCAAGGGGGGGCTGAAGCTTTCTTT.

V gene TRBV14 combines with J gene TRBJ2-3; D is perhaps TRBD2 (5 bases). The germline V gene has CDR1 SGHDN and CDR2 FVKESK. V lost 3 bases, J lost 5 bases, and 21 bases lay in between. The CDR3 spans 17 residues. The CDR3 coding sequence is TGTGCCAGCAGCCAGCTCCTGGACTTCCCAAGGGAAGATACGCAGTATTTT. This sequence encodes CASSQLLDFPREDTQYF.

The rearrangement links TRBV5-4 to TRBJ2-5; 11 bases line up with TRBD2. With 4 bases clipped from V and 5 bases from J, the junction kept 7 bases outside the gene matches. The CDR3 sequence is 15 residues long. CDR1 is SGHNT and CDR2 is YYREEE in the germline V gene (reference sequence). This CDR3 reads CASSHSGGARETQYF. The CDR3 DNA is TGTGCCAGCAGCCATAGCGGGGGGGCCCGCGAGACCCAGTACTTC.